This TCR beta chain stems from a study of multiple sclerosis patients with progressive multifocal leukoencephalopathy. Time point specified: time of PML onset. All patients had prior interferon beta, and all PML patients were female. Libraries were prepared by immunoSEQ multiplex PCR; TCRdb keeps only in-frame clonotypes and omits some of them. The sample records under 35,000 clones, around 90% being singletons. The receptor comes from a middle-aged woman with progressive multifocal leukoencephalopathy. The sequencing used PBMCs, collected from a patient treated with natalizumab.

CDR3 bases: TGTGCCAGCAGGCGCGAGAGGACTCCTACCTACGAGCAGTACTTC. As protein: CASRRERTPTYEQYF. This chain joins TRBV6-5 and TRBJ2-7; D is possibly TRBD2 (5 bases). The V gene's germline CDR1 is MNHEY and CDR2 SVGAGI. The ends were cut back, 6 bases at V and 2 bases at J, with 17 bases in the middle. CDR3 length: 15 residues.